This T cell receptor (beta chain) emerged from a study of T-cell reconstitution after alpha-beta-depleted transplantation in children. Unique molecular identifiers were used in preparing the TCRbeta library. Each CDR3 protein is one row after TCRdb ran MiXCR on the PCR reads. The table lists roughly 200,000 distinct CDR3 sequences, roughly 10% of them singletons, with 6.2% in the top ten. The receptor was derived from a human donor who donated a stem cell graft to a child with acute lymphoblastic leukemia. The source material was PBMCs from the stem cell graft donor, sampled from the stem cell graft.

The CDR3 reads CASSLSRRQQFF. CDR3 nucleotides: TGTGCCAGCAGTTTATCGCGGCGGCAGCAGTTCTTC. The chain links TRBV27 to TRBJ2-1; D remains ambiguous. CDR1 and CDR2 from the germline V gene are MNHEY and SMNVEV (reference sequence). Trimming took 0 bases from V and 11 from J, leaving 8 bases between them. This CDR3 contains 12 residues.